The sequence of this TCR beta chain was determined in a study of cytotoxic CD8 clonotypes in ibrutinib-treated CLL. Overall study findings and caveats: The study found clonality rose at ibrutinib response, then fell toward baseline at progression.

Assay: immunoSEQ multiplex PCR; the TCRdb copy retains only in-frame clones and omits some. The sample records under 300,000 clones, around 76% being singletons. With respect to this clone: Its antigen is currently unknown.

V lost 0 bases, J lost 6 bases, and 8 bases lay in between. Germline CDR1 reads MNHEY; CDR2 reads SVGAGI. This CDR3 contains 14 residues. The TCR comes from a human donor with chronic lymphocytic leukemia. The starting material was PBMCs, obtained at disease progression, from a patient treated with ibrutinib. The chain carries TRBV6-5 and TRBJ2-2, with D uncertain. For the CDR3, the DNA is TGTGCCAGCAGTTACTCGATAAGTCCCGGGGAGCTGTTTTTT. This sequence encodes CASSYSISPGELFF.